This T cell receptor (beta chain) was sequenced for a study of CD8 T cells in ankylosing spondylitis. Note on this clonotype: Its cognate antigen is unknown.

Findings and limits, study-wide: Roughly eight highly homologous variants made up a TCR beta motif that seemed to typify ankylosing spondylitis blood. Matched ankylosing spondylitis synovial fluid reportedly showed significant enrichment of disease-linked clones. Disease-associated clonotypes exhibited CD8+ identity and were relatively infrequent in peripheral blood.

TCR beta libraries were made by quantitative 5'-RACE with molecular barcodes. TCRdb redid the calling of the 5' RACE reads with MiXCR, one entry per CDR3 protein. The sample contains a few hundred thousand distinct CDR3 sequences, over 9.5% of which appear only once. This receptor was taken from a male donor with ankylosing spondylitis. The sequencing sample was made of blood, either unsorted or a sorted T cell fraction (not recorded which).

The CDR3: CSASERKNTEAFF. The DNA of the CDR3 is TGCAGTGCTTCAGAGCGGAAGAACACTGAAGCTTTCTTT. The chain joins TRBV20-1 to TRBJ1-1, with D uncertain. V was pared by 5 bases and J by 1 base, with 11 bases between. CDR1 and CDR2 (germline): DFQATT, SNEGSKA (reference sequence). This CDR3 is 13 amino acids long.